The rows below give T cell receptor beta chains drawn from one sample of a study of molecular identifiers for immune sequencing clone quantification. TCRdb reanalysed the PCR reads using MiXCR and keeps one entry per CDR3 protein. The data contain over 85,000 distinct CDR3 sequences, over 20% of them singletons. The sequencing input was naive CD8+ T cells from blood, with Jurkat cell RNA spiked in. The receptors were gathered from a human donor in good health. Some libraries in this study had Jurkat cell RNA spiked in. The CDR3 runs from the conserved cysteine through the conserved F or W. Fields, in order: clone size, V gene, J gene, D gene, CDR3 length, CDR3 DNA, CDR3 protein. D genes are given only for firm matches. Part of the rows lack a size; the others show once, few, many or a class for expanded clones.

>NA|TRBV7-9|TRBJ1-2|NA|14
TGTGCCAGCAGCTTAGTGGCGGCTAACTATGGCTACACCTTC
CASSLVAANYGYTF
>many|TRBV5-6|TRBJ2-7|NA|16
TGTGCCAGCAGCTTGATGCCCGACAGGGAGGTCTACGAGCAGTACTTC
CASSLMPDREVYEQYF
>many|TRBV7-9|TRBJ2-3|NA|17
TGTGCCAGCAGCTTGACGGCGGCAGGAAGAGACACAGATACGCAGTATTTT
CASSLTAAGRDTDTQYF
>few|TRBV9|TRBJ2-3|NA|17
TGTGCCAGCAGCGGGAACCAGGGACCCTATTACGGGGATACGCAGTATTTT
CASSGNQGPYYGDTQYF
>many|TRBV7-6|TRBJ1-4|NA|15
TGTGCCAGCAGGCCTAGCCTGGCAACTAATGAAAAACTGTTTTTT
CASRPSLATNEKLFF
>NA|TRBV9|TRBJ2-1|TRBD2|17
TGTGCCAGCGGGGGGAGCGGGGGGCCAAGCTCCTACAATGAGCAGTTCTTC
CASGGSGGPSSYNEQFF
>many|TRBV2|TRBJ2-7|NA|13
TGTGCCAGCAGTGTTACAGCCGCCTACGAGCAGTACTTC
CASSVTAAYEQYF
>many|TRBV9|TRBJ1-6|NA|16
TGTGCCAGCAGCGCCACTCTAAGCTCCTATAATTCACCCCTCCACTTT
CASSATLSSYNSPLHF
>many|TRBV7-9|TRBJ2-3|NA|12
TGTGCCAGCAGCCCCTACGGAGATACGCAGTATTTT
CASSPYGDTQYF
>many|TRBV14|TRBJ2-5|NA|13
TGTGCCAGCAGCCAAGAGCTCCAAGAGACCCAGTACTTC
CASSQELQETQYF
>few|TRBV27|TRBJ2-7|NA|16
TGTGCCAGCAGTCGCGGTACCGGGACCGGGACCTACGAGCAGTACTTC
CASSRGTGTGTYEQYF
>few|TRBV7-2|TRBJ1-1|NA|15
TGTGCCAGCAGCGTATTAACGACAGTGAACACTGAAGCTTTCTTT
CASSVLTTVNTEAFF
>few|TRBV3-1|TRBJ2-7|TRBD2|14
TGTGCCAGCAGCCAAGTTCTAGCGGGAAATGAGCAGTACTTC
CASSQVLAGNEQYF
>NA|TRBV5-3|TRBJ1-2|NA|14
TGTGCCAGCAGCCCGGGGGTAGAATTTTATGGCTACACCTTC
CASSPGVEFYGYTF
>NA|TRBV18|TRBJ2-7|NA|16
TGTGCCAGCTCAAACCTAACAGGGACGAGCTCCTACGAGCAGTACTTC
CASSNLTGTSSYEQYF
>NA|TRBV2|TRBJ2-1|TRBD1|15
TGTGCCAGCAAACCGGGACAGGGTTCCTACAATGAGCAGTTCTTC
CASKPGQGSYNEQFF
>few|TRBV3-1|TRBJ1-2|NA|14
TGTGCCAGCAGCCCACAGGGAGCTGACTATGGCTACACCTTC
CASSPQGADYGYTF
>NA|TRBV7-3|TRBJ2-1|TRBD1|15
TGTGCCAGCAGCTTAATGGGACAGCCTTACAATGAGCAGTTCTTC
CASSLMGQPYNEQFF
>NA|TRBV4-3|TRBJ2-7|NA|14
TGCGCCAGCGGCCCCTTCGGTCAGACCTACGAGCAGTATTTC
CASGPFGQTYEQYF
>NA|TRBV3-1|TRBJ2-3|TRBD2|20
TGTGCCAGCAGCCAAGAGAAAGGGACTGGGGGACTAGCGGACACAGGTACGCAGTATTTT
CASSQEKGTGGLADTGTQYF